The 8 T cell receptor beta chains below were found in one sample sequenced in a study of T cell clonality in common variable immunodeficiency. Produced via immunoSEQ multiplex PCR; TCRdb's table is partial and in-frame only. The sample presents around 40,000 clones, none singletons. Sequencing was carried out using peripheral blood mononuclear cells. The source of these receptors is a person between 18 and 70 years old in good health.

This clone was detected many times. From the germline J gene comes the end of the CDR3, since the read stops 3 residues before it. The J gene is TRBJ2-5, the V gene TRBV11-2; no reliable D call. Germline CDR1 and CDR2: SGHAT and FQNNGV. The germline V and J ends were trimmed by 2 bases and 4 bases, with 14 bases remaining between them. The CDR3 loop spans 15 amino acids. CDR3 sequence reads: CASSLTRSPRETQYF. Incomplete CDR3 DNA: TGTGCCAGCAGCTTAACCAGGTCTCCCCGAGAGACC.

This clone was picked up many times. Incomplete CDR3 DNA: TGCGCCAGCAGCCAAGGAGTGACAGCCTCTGGAAACACC. Protein: CASSQGVTASGNT. The complete CDR3 protein is CASSQGVTASGNTIYF. The chain carries TRBV4-1 and TRBJ1-3, with a possible D match to TRBD1 (5 bases). The missing CDR3 end, 3 residues past where the read stops, is filled in from the germline J gene. Trimming cost V 1 base and J 0 bases, with 10 bases left between them. The germline V gene has CDR1 MGHRA and CDR2 YSYEKL. This CDR3 contains 16 residues.

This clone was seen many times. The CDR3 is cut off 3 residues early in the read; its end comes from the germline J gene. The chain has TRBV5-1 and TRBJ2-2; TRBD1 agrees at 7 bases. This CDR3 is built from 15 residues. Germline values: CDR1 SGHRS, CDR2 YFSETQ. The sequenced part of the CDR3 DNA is TGCGCCAGCAGCTTGGGACAGGGCAGAGAAGAAAAG. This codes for CASSLGQGREEK. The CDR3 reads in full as CASSLGQGREEKLFF.

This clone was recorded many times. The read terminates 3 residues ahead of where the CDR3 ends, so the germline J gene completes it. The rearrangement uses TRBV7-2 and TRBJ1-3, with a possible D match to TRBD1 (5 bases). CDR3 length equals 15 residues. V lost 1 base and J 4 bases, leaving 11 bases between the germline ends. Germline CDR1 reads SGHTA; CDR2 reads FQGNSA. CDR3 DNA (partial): TGTGCCAGCAGCTTAGGGTCAGGGTCGGGAAACACC. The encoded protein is CASSLGSGSGNT. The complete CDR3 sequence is CASSLGSGSGNTIYF.

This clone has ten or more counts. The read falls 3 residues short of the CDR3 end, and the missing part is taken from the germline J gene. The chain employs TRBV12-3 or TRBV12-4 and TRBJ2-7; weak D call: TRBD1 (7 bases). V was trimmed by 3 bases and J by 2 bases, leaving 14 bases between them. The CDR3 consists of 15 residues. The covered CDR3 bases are TGTGCCAGCAGTTTCTTGGAGGGGGCCGCCTACGAG. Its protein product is CASSFLEGAAYE. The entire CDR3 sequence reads CASSFLEGAAYEQYF.

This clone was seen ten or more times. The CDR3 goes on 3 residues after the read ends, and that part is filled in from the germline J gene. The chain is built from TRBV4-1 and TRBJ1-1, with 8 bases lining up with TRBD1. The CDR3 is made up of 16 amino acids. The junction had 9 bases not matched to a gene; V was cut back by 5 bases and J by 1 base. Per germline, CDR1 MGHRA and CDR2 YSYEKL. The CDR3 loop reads CASSGWDRRGNTEAFF. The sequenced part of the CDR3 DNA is TGCGCCAGCAGCGGGTGGGACAGGCGGGGGAACACTGAA.

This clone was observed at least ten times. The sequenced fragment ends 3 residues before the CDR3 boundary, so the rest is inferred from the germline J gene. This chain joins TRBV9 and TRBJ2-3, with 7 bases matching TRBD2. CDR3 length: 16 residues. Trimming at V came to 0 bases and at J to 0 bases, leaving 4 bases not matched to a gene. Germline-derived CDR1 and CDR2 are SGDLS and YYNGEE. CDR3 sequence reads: CASSVGLAVSTDTQYF. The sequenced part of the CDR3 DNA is TGTGCCAGCAGCGTAGGTCTAGCGGTTAGCACAGATACG. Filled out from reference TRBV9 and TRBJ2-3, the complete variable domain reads DSGVTQTPKHLITATGQRVTLRCSPRSGDLSVYWYQQSLDQGLQFLIQYYNGEERAKGNILERFSAQQFPDLHSELNLSSLELGDSALYFCASSVGLAVSTDTQYFGPGTRLTVL.

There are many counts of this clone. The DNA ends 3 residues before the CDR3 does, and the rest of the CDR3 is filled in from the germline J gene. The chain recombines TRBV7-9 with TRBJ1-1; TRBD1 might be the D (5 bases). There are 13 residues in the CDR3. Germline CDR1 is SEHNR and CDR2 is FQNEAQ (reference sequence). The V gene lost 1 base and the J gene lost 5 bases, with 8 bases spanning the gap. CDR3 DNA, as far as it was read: TGTGCCAGCAGCTTAGATTCAGGGACTGAA. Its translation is CASSLDSGTE. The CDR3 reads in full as CASSLDSGTEAFF.